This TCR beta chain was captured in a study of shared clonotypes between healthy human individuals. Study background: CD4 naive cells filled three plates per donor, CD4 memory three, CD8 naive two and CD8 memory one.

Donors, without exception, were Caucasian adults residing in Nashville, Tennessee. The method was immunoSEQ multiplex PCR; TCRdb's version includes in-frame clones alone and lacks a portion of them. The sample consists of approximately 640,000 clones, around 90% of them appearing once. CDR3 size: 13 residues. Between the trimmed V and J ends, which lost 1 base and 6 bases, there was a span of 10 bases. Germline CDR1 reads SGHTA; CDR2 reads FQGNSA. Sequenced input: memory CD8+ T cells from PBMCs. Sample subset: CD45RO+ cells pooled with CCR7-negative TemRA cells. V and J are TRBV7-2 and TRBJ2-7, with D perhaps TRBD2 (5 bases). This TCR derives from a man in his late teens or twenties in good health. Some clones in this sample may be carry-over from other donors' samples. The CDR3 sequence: CASSLGRTGEQYF. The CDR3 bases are TGTGCCAGCAGCTTAGGTAGGACTGGCGAGCAGTACTTC.